This is a list of T cell receptor beta chains from one sample in a study of T cell repertoires in cytomegalovirus infection. TCRdb called the reads again in MiXCR, with one record for every CDR3 protein. The sample yields hundreds of thousands of distinct CDR3 sequences, roughly 36% seen once. Their target antigens are unknown. The sample was cultured PBMCs, taken from culture after CMV antigen stimulation. The receptors were gathered from a human donor in good health (CMV status not recorded). Some clones in this sample may be carry-over from other donors' samples. Both conserved end residues are part of each CDR3. The order of the fields is CDR3 length, V gene, J gene, CDR3 protein.

>15|TRBV12-3/TRBV12-4|TRBJ1-3
CASSLGSNTGNTIYF
>15|TRBV7-6|TRBJ1-1
CASSADVWGDTEAFF
>18|TRBV6-1|TRBJ1-2
CASSEAPGQLSGDYGYTF
>17|TRBV7-8|TRBJ2-1
CASSSNPGGGNYNEQFF
>13|TRBV6-6|TRBJ2-3
CASRREATDTQYF
>15|TRBV7-8|TRBJ1-3
CASSPTGTSGNTIYF
>14|TRBV12-3/TRBV12-4|TRBJ2-7
CASSFNLAGYEQYF
>16|TRBV7-8|TRBJ1-5
CASSIRQGFNNQPQHF
>14|TRBV20-1|TRBJ2-1
CSAPAATWYNEQFF
>15|TRBV20-1|TRBJ2-1
CSARDQGPTYNEQFF
>14|TRBV10-3|TRBJ2-1
CAIKTSGSMDEQFF
>16|TRBV20-1|TRBJ2-5
CSAQSSASHSLGTQYF
>13|TRBV7-6|TRBJ2-1
CASSLVGTSEQFF
>14|TRBV2|TRBJ2-5
CASSEVVSGETQYF
>14|TRBV29-1|TRBJ2-4
CSVERWQGADIQYF
>20|TRBV7-2|TRBJ2-1
CASSLVGGQGAISGYNEQFF
>11|TRBV2|TRBJ2-7
CASSERGPPYF
>16|TRBV7-9|TRBJ2-1
CASSMGLAGPYNEQFF
>15|TRBV19|TRBJ2-3
CASSISGGAPDTQYF
>14|TRBV5-1|TRBJ2-5
CASSTTGLQETQYF
>12|TRBV20-1|TRBJ2-1
CSARDSGLEQFF
>15|TRBV15|TRBJ1-6
CATSRDPDSNSPLHF
>15|TRBV7-6|TRBJ2-1
CASTVTGGGADEQFF
>14|TRBV6-2/TRBV6-3|TRBJ2-3
CASRLLARTDTQYF
>14|TRBV2|TRBJ2-7
CASSEILDTYEQYF
>16|TRBV6-2/TRBV6-3|TRBJ2-5
CASSYPAGGLQETQYF
>14|TRBV7-6|TRBJ2-7
CASSRGPNRDGQYF
>16|TRBV5-5|TRBJ2-1
CASSLAASPNQGRWIF
>18|TRBV19|TRBJ1-3
CASSINTQLGFSGNTIYF
>12|TRBV7-2|TRBJ1-1
CASSTHSTEAFF
>13|TRBV24-1|TRBJ1-2
CATSGSRYYGYTF
>20|TRBV4-1|TRBJ1-2
CASSQNPTGHVNPPIYGYTF
>13|TRBV4-1|TRBJ1-2
CASSQVIYYGYTF
>16|TRBV7-8|TRBJ2-7
CASSLVGGAETYEQYF
>15|TRBV4-1|TRBJ1-3
CASSQRGNSGNTIYF
>15|TRBV7-6|TRBJ1-2
CASSPATGTEDGYTF
>13|TRBV19|TRBJ2-1
CASSIGQVNEQFF
>12|TRBV25-1|TRBJ2-3
CASRAGEDTQYF
>15|TRBV7-2|TRBJ1-1
CASSLGQGEWTEAFF
>16|TRBV2|TRBJ2-3
CASSRKRGVSTDTQYF
>13|TRBV19|TRBJ2-1
CASSIKGGQGQFF
>14|TRBV5-1|TRBJ2-5
CASSRDSSQETQYF
>14|TRBV6-6|TRBJ2-3
CASSYSDHGDTQYF
>16|TRBV12-5|TRBJ2-2
CASAKDRGQWTGELFF
>16|TRBV7-8|TRBJ2-7
CASSLGGTSGSYEQYF
>13|TRBV4-1|TRBJ2-7
CASSQQGGYEQYF
>15|TRBV6-1|TRBJ1-5
CASRLYTGDNQPQHF
>14|TRBV7-9|TRBJ2-7
CASSGVGGPNEQYF
>15|TRBV7-2|TRBJ2-5
CASRNSGGAGETQYF
>17|TRBV19|TRBJ2-6
CASSIDLGRAGANVLTF
>13|TRBV28|TRBJ1-3
CASGASAGNTIYF
>13|TRBV19|TRBJ2-1
CASKASSYNEQFF